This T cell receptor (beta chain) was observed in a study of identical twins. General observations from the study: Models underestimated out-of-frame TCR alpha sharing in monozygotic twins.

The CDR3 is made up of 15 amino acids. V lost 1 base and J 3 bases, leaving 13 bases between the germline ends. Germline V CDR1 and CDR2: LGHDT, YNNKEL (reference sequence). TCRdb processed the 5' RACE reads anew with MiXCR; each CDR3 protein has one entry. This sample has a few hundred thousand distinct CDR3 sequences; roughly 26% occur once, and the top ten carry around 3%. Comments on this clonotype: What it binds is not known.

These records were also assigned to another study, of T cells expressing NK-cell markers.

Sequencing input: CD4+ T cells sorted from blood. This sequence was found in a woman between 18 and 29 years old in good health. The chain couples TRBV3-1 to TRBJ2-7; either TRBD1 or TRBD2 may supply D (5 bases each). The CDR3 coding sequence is TGTGCCAGCAGCCAAGCGTTGGGACGTATCTACGAGCAGTACTTC. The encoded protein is CASSQALGRIYEQYF.